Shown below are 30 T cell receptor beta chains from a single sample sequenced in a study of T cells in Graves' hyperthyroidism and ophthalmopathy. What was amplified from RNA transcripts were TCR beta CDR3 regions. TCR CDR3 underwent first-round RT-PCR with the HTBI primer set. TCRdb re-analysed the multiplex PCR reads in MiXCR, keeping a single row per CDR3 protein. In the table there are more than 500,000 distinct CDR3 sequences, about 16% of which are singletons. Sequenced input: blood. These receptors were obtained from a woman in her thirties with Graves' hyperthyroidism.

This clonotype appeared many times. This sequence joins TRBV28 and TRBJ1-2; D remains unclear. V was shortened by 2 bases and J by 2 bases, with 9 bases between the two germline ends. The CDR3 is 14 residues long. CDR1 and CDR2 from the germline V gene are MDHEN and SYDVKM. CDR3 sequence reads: CASSLVGENYGYTF. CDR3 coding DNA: TGTGCCAGCAGTTTAGTAGGAGAAAACTATGGCTACACCTTC.

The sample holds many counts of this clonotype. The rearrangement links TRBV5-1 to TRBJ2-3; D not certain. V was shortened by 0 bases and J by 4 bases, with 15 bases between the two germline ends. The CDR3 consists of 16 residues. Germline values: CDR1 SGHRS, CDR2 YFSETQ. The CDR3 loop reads CASSLEFISAADTQYF. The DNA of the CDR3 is TGCGCCAGCAGCTTGGAATTTATCTCCGCCGCAGATACGCAGTATTTT.

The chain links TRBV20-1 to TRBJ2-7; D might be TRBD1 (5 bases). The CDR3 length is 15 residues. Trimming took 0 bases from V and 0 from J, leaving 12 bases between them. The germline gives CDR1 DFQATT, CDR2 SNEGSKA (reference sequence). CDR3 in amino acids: CSARDQGPGSYEQYF. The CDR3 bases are TGCAGTGCTAGAGACCAGGGCCCGGGCTCCTACGAGCAGTACTTC.

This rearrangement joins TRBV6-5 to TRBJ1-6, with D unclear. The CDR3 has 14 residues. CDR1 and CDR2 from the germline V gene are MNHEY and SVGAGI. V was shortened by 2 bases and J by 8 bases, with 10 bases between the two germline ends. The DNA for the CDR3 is TGTGCCAGCAGTTACGCGGTGGGTGATTCACCCCTCCACTTT. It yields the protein CASSYAVGDSPLHF.

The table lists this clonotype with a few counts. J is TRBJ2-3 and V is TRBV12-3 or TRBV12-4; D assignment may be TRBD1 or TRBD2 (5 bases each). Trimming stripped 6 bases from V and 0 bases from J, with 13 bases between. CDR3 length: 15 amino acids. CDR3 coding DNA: TGTGCCAGCAGGAAGGGACGGATTAGCACAGATACGCAGTATTTT. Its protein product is CASRKGRISTDTQYF.

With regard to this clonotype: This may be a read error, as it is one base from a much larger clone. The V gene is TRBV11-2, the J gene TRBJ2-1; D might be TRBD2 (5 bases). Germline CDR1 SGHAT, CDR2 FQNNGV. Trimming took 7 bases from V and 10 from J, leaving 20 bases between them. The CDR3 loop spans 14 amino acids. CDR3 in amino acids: CASTSEAPYYEQFF. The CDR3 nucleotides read TGTGCCAGCACCTCGGAGGCCCCCTACTACGAGCAGTTCTTC.

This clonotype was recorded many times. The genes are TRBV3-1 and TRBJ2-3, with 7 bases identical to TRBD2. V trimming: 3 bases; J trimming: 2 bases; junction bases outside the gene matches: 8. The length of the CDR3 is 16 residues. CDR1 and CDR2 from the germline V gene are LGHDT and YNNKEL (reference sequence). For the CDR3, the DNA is TGTGCCAGCAGCCATTTTCCAGCGGGGCCCACAGATACGCAGTATTTT. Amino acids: CASSHFPAGPTDTQYF.

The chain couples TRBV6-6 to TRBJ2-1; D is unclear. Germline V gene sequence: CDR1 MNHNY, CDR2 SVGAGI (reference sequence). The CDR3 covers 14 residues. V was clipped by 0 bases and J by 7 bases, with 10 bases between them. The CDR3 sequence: CASSYSPEVNEQFF. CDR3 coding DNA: TGTGCCAGCAGTTACTCCCCCGAAGTAAATGAGCAGTTCTTC.

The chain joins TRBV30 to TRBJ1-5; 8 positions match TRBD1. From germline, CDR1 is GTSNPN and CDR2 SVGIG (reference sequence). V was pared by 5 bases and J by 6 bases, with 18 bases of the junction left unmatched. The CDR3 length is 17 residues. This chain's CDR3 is CAWYPAGGPHGVQPQHF. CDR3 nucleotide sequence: TGTGCCTGGTACCCCGCAGGGGGCCCCCACGGCGTTCAGCCCCAGCATTTT.

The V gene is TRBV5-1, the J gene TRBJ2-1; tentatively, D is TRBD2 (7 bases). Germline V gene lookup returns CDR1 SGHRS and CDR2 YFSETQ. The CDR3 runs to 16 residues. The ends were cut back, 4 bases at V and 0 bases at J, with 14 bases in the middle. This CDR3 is CASSAGDYNSYNEQFF. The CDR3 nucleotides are TGCGCCAGCAGCGCAGGGGACTACAACTCCTACAATGAGCAGTTCTTC.

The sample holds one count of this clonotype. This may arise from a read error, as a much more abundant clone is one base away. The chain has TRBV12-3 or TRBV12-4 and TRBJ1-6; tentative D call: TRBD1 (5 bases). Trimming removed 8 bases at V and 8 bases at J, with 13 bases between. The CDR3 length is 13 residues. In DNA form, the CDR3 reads TGTGCCAGCGGTCGACAGAACCATTCACCCCTCCACTTT. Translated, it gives CASGRQNHSPLHF.

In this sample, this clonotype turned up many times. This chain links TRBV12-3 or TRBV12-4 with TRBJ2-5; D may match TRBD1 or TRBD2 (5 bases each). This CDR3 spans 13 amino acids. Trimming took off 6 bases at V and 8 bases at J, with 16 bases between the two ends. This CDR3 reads CASSEINGDTQYF. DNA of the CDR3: TGTGCCAGCAGCGAAATAAACGGGGACACCCAGTACTTC.

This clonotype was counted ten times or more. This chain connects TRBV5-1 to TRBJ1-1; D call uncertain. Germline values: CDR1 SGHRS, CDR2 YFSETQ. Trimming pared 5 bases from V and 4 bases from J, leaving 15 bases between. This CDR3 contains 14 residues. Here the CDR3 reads CASSKGASSTEAFF. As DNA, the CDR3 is TGCGCCAGCAGTAAGGGTGCCTCGAGCACTGAAGCTTTCTTT.

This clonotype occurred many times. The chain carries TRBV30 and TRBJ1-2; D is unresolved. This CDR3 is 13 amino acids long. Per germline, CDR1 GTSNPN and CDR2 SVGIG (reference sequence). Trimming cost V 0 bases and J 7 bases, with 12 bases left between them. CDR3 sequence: CAWSVSRSSGYTF. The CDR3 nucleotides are TGTGCCTGGAGTGTCTCCAGGTCATCTGGCTACACCTTC.

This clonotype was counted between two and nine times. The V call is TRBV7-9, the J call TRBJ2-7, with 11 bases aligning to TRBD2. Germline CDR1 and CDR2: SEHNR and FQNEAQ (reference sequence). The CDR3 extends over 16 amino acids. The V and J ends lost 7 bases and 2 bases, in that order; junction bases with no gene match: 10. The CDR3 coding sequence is TGTGCCAGCACCCAGGCAGGTAGCGGGAGGGCCTACGAGCAGTACTTC. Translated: CASTQAGSGRAYEQYF.

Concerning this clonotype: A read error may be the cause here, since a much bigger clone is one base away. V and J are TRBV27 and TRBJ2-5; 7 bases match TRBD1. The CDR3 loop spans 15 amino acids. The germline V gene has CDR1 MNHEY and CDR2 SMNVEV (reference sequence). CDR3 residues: CAGSPRTGVTETQYF. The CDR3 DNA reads TGTGCCGGCAGTCCCCGAACAGGGGTGACGGAGACCCAGTACTTC.

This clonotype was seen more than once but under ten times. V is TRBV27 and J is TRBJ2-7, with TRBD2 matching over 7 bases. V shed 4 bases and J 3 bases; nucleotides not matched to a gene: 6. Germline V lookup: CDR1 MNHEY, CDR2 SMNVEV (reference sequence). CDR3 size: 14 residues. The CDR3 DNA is TGTGCCAGCAGTTATAGCGGGTATTACTACGAGCAGTACTTC. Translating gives CASSYSGYYYEQYF.

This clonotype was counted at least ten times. CDR3 protein: CSASGVDTQYF. The CDR3 DNA reads TGCAGTGCTTCAGGGGTAGATACGCAGTATTTT. This chain uses TRBV20-1 with TRBJ2-3, with D perhaps matching TRBD1 (6 bases). The CDR3 runs to 11 residues. Trimming pared 5 bases from V and 5 bases from J, leaving 8 bases between. Germline CDR1 DFQATT, CDR2 SNEGSKA (reference sequence).

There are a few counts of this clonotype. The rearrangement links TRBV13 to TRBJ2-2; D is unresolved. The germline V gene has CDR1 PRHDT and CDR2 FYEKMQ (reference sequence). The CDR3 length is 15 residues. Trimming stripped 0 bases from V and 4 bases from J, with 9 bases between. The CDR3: CASSLGGTPTGELFF. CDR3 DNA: TGTGCCAGCAGCTTAGGTGGCACCCCCACCGGGGAGCTGTTTTTT.

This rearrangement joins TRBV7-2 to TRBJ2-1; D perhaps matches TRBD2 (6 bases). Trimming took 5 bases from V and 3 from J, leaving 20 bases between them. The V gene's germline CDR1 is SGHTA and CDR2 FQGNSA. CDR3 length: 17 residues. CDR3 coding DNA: TGTGCCAGCAGCCAACCCCACCTCGGGACTCTCTACAATGAGCAGTTCTTC. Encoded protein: CASSQPHLGTLYNEQFF.

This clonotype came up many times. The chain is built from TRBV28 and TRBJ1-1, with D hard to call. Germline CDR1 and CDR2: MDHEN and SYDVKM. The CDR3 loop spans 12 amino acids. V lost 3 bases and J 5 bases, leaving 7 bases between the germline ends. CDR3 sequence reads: CASSFVRTEAFF. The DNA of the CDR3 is TGTGCCAGCAGTTTCGTCCGTACTGAAGCTTTCTTT.

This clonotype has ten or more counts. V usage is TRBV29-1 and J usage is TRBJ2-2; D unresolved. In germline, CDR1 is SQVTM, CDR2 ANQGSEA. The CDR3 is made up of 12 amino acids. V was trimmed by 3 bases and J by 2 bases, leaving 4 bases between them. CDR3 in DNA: TGCAGCGTTGAGGGAAACACCGGGGAGCTGTTTTTT. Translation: CSVEGNTGELFF.

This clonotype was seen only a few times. CDR3 nucleotide sequence: TGTGCCACGGGGGGGGAGACGCTGCAGTTCTTC. Protein product: CATGGETLQFF. The rearrangement uses TRBV27 and TRBJ2-1; 8 nucleotides align to TRBD2. Germline lookup yields CDR1 MNHEY and CDR2 SMNVEV (reference sequence). The CDR3 runs 11 residues. J gave up 12 bases and V 10 bases, and 8 bases lay outside the gene matches.

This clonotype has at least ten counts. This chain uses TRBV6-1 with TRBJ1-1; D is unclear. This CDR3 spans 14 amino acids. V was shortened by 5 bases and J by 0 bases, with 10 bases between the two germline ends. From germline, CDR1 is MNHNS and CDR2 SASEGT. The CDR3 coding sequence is TGTGCCAGCAGTAACGGGTTCATGAACACTGAAGCTTTCTTT. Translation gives CASSNGFMNTEAFF.

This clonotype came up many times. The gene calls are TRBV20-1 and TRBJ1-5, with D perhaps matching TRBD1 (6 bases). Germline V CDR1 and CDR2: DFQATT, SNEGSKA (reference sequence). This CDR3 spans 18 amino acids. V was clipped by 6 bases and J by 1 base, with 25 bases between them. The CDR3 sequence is CSALDTGTFVMSNQPQHF. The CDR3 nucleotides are TGCAGTGCGCTTGATACCGGGACATTTGTTATGAGCAATCAGCCCCAGCATTTT.

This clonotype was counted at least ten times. In DNA form, the CDR3 reads TGTGCCAGCAGTCCCGGGACTAGTCGGAAAGCCTACGAGCAGTACTTC. Protein product: CASSPGTSRKAYEQYF. V gene TRBV12-3 or TRBV12-4 combines with J gene TRBJ2-7; 8 bases map to TRBD2. The CDR3 is 16 amino acids. V lost 5 bases to trimming and J lost 2 bases; unmatched junction nucleotides: 11.

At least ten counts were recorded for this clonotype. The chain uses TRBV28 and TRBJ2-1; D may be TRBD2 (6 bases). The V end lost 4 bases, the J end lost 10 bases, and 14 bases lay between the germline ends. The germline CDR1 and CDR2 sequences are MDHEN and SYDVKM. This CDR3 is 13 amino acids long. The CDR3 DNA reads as TGTGCCAGCAGTTCCGGGACTCGTAGGGAGCAGTTCTTC. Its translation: CASSSGTRREQFF.

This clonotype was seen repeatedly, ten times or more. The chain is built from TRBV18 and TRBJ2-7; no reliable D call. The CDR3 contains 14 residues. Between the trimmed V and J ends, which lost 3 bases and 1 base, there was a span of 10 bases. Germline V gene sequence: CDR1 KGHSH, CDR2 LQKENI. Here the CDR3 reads CASSPIDRSYEQYF. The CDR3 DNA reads TGTGCCAGCTCACCGATAGACCGGTCCTACGAGCAGTACTTC.

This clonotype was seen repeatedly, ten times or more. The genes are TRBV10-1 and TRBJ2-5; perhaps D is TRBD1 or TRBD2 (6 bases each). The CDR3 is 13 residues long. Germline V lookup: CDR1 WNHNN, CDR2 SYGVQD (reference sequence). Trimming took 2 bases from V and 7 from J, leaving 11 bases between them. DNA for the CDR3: TGCGCCAGCAGTGAGAGTGGAGGGGGGACCCAGTACTTC. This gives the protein CASSESGGGTQYF.

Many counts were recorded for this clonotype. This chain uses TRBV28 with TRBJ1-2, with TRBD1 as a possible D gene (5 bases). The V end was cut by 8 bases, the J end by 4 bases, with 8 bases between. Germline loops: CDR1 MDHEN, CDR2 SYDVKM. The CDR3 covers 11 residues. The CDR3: CASGTGYGYTF. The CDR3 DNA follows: TGTGCCAGCGGGACGGGCTATGGCTACACCTTC.